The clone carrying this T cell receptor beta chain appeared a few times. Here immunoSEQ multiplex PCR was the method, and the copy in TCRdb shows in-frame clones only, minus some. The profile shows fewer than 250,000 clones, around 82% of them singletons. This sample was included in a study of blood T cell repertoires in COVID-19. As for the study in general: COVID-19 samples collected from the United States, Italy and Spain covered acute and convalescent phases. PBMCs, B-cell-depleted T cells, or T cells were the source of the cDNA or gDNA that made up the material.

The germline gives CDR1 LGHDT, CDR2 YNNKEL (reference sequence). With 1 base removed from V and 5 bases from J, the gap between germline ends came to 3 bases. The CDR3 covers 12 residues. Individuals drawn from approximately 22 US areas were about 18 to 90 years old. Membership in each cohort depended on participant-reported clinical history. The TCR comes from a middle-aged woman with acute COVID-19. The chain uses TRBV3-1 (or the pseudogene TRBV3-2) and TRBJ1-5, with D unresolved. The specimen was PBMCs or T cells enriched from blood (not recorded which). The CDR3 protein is CASSQADQPQHF. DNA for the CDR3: TGTGCCAGCAGCCAAGCCGATCAGCCCCAGCATTTT.